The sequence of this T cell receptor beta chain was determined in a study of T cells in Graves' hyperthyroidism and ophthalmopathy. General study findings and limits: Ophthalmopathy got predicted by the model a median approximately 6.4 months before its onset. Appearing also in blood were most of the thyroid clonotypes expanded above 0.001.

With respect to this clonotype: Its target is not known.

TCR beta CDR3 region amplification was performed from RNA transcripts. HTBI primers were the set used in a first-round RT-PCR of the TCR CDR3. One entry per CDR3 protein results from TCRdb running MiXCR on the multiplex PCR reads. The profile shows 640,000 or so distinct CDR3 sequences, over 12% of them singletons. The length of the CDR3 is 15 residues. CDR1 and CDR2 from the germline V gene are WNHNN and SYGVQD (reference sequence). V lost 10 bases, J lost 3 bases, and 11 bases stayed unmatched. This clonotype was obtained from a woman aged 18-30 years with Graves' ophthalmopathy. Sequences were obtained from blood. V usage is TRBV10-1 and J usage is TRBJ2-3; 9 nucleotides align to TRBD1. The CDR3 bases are TGCGCCATCAACGGGGGGACAGGGTGTACAGATACGCAGTATTTT. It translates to CAINGGTGCTDTQYF.